This T cell receptor (beta chain) was captured by sequencing in a study of response to subunit inactivated influenza vaccine. TCRdb re-called the RT-PCR reads with MiXCR, one entry per CDR3 protein. The sample includes 300,000 to 350,000 distinct CDR3 sequences, 21% of them seen just once. Per germline, CDR1 SGHRS and CDR2 YFSETQ. The CDR3 runs 14 residues. The V and J ends lost 4 bases and 5 bases, in that order; junction bases with no gene match: 9. The rearrangement uses TRBV5-1 and TRBJ2-7; TRBD1 agrees at 7 bases. The origin of this receptor is a man in his fifties or sixties who received an inactivated influenza vaccine. The sequenced sample was PBMCs from blood, obtained less than 22 months after vaccination. CDR3 DNA: TGCGCCAGCAGCGCCACAGGGGCGGGTAACGAGCAGTACTTC. It is translated as CASSATGAGNEQYF.